This paragraph reports one T cell receptor beta chain. Its antigen remains unknown. The missing CDR3 end, 3 residues past where the read stops, is filled in from the germline J gene. This table comes from immunoSEQ multiplex PCR, and its TCRdb copy is limited to in-frame clones, with some not included. Its table lists approximately 37,000 clones. Germline lookup yields CDR1 SQVTM and CDR2 ANQGSEA. V lost 8 bases and J 0 bases, leaving 13 bases between the germline ends. The CDR3 loop spans 13 amino acids. The data were obtained in a study of T cells in women clearing cervical HPV infection. Study conclusions and caveats: Richness plus V gene abundances separated cases from controls with AUC around 0.79.

The chain employs TRBV29-1 and TRBJ1-1; perhaps TRBD1 as D (6 bases). This TCR came from a woman between 18 and 75 years old with a cervical HPV16 infection that either progressed to CIN3+ or cleared (not recorded which). Specimen: blood buffy coat. CDR3 sequence: CSSQGLMNTEAFF. Partial CDR3 DNA: TGCAGCTCACAGGGCTTAATGAACACTGAA.